Described below is a single T cell receptor beta chain sequence and its context. Its antigen remains unknown. TCRdb fed the 5' RACE reads into MiXCR, producing one record per CDR3 protein. The sample carries some 57,000 distinct CDR3 sequences, about 12% recorded once. This sample stems from a study of T-cell memory formation after mild COVID-19. Study-wide results and caveats: Cross-reactive memory apparently joined, as some responding clones appeared in pre-infection memory.

Per the germline V gene, CDR1 is DFQATT and CDR2 is SNEGSKA (reference sequence). V shed 0 bases and J shed 4 bases, with 6 bases lying between them. This CDR3 has 12 amino acids. The receptor's source is a man aged 18 to 29 who had mild COVID-19 (a few samples of this study predate the infection). Cell type and time point are not known. The sample consisted of PBMCs or a T cell subset sorted from them (not recorded which). The chain recombines TRBV20-1 with TRBJ1-2; D remains unclear. The CDR3: CSARDEGYGYTF. The CDR3, as DNA: TGCAGTGCTAGAGATGAGGGCTATGGCTACACCTTC.